This T cell receptor (beta chain) appears in the sequencing data of a study of blood T cells in healthy people across ages. The CDR3 runs to 14 residues. Germline lookup yields CDR1 MGHDK and CDR2 SYGVNS. Unmatched junction bases numbered 1, after V lost 1 base and J lost 2 bases. The sample holds many counts of this clonotype. Next came a second PCR, run for about 6 to 12 cycles, which used a sample-barcoded 5' primer along with a J-beta primer mix. Via MiXCR, TCRdb re-called the 5' RACE reads, giving one row per CDR3 protein. The table lists approximately 580,000 distinct CDR3 sequences, approximately 25% of them singletons. The data were also submitted as part of a second study, on T cells of mothers and their children.

This clonotype originated in a boy between 5 and 17 years old in good health. The chain is built from TRBV25-1 and TRBJ2-5; TRBD1 agrees at 7 bases. The sample was blood. As DNA, the CDR3 is TGTGCCAGCAGTGAATCCAGGGGGCAAGAGACCCAGTACTTC. It encodes CASSESRGQETQYF.